These 23 T cell receptor beta chains came from one sample sequenced in a study of cytomegalovirus exposure and HLA in healthy donors. PCR was performed using 60 Vbeta and 13 Jbeta primers. Profiled with immunoSEQ multiplex PCR; TCRdb holds only in-frame clones, not every one. The sample comprises about 160,000 clones, 75% of which are singletons, and under 3% rests with the top ten. Sequenced sample: PBMCs. These receptors were obtained from a woman aged 45-65 years in good health and CMV-seropositive.

This clone was counted between two and nine times. CDR3 region: CASSIRTGPGYGYTF. CDR3 DNA: TGTGCCAGTAGTATTCGGACAGGACCCGGTTACGGCTACACCTTC. This chain links TRBV19 with TRBJ1-2; 7 nucleotides line up with TRBD1. V trimming: 3 bases; J trimming: 8 bases; junction bases outside the gene matches: 12. This CDR3 has 15 amino acids. CDR1 and CDR2 (germline): LNHDA, SQIVND (reference sequence).

V usage is TRBV6-6 and J usage is TRBJ2-3; no definite D call. Germline V lookup: CDR1 MNHNY, CDR2 SVGAGI (reference sequence). The CDR3 has 11 amino acids. The V end was cut by 7 bases, the J end by 2 bases, with 4 bases between. CDR3 DNA sequence: TGTGCCAGCACTAACACAGATACGCAGTATTTT. Translated: CASTNTDTQYF.

This chain links TRBV9 with TRBJ2-3; 7 bases fit TRBD2. The germline CDR1 and CDR2 sequences are SGDLS and YYNGEE. After removal of 0 bases from V and 0 bases from J, the junction contained 4 bases not matched to a gene. The CDR3 covers 16 residues. The CDR3 DNA reads as TGTGCCAGCAGCGTAGCGGTAGCGGGTAGCACAGATACGCAGTATTTT. Translating it yields CASSVAVAGSTDTQYF.

CDR3 amino acids: CASSLNRGRSSTDTQYF. The CDR3 DNA is TGTGCCAGCAGCTTAAACCGGGGTCGATCTAGCACAGATACGCAGTATTTT. The chain has TRBV7-8 and TRBJ2-3, with D possibly being TRBD2 (5 bases). The V end lost 2 bases, the J end lost 0 bases, and 15 bases lay between the germline ends. Germline V gene data show CDR1 as SGHVS and CDR2 as FQNEAQ. CDR3 length: 17 residues.

V and J are TRBV5-4 and TRBJ2-1, with unresolved D. The CDR3 sequence is 16 residues long. V shed 3 bases and J shed 10 bases, with 23 bases lying between them. CDR1 is SGHNT, CDR2 YYREEE, per germline (reference sequence). In DNA, the CDR3 is TGTGCCAGCAGCTACGATCCAGAGACTTCTCTTAGAGAGCAGTTCTTC. Its protein is CASSYDPETSLREQFF.

The chain employs TRBV2 and TRBJ2-7; weak D call: TRBD2 (5 bases). V was pared by 7 bases and J by 3 bases, with 16 bases between. There are 14 residues in the CDR3. The germline CDR1 and CDR2 sequences are SNHLY and FYNNEI. CDR3: CASNPRVEGYEQYF. Here the CDR3 DNA reads TGTGCCAGCAACCCGCGGGTTGAGGGCTACGAGCAGTACTTC.

This clone was observed a few times. At the DNA level, this CDR3 is encoded by other sequences in the same sample as well. CDR3 in DNA: TGTGCCAGTCGGGGACAGGGGGCGGGGTCCTACGAGCAGTACTTC. Encoded protein: CASRGQGAGSYEQYF. The V gene is TRBV6-5, the J gene TRBJ2-7; TRBD1 aligns across 12 bases. CDR3 length: 15 residues. Per germline, CDR1 MNHEY and CDR2 SVGAGI. V was clipped by 9 bases and J by 1 base; unmatched bases: 7.

This clone was counted a single time. This rearrangement joins TRBV7-8 to TRBJ2-4; the D gene is possibly TRBD2 (6 bases). The germline V and J ends were trimmed by 1 base and 9 bases, with 13 bases remaining between them. Germline V gene sequence: CDR1 SGHVS, CDR2 FQNEAQ. CDR3 length: 14 residues. The chain's CDR3 is CASSLGRGKSIQYF. Here the CDR3 DNA reads TGTGCCAGCAGCTTAGGTCGGGGGAAGAGCATTCAGTACTTC.

The table lists this clone with a count of one. The rearrangement joins TRBV9 to TRBJ2-3; 11 nucleotides agree with TRBD2. Germline V gene lookup returns CDR1 SGDLS and CDR2 YYNGEE. The CDR3 contains 19 residues. J lost 0 bases, V lost 4 bases, and 13 bases had no gene match. The CDR3 reads CASSFPRLAGGSSTDTQYF. As DNA, the CDR3 is TGTGCCAGCAGCTTCCCAAGGCTAGCGGGGGGATCTAGCACAGATACGCAGTATTTT.

This chain links TRBV14 with TRBJ1-2, with D unclear. V lost 0 bases, J lost 8 bases, and 13 bases lay in between. This CDR3 is built from 14 residues. Germline V lookup: CDR1 SGHDN, CDR2 FVKESK. The CDR3 loop is CASSQDMGVGGYTF. CDR3 DNA: TGTGCCAGCAGCCAAGACATGGGCGTGGGCGGCTACACCTTC. The variable domain in full, with the rest retrieved from reference TRBV14 and TRBJ1-2, is EAGVTQFPSHSVIEKGQTVTLRCDPISGHDNLYWYRRVMGKEIKFLLHFVKESKQDESGMPNNRFLAERTGGTYSTLKVQPAELEDSGVYFCASSQDMGVGGYTFGSGTRLTVV.

To note about this clone: Other DNA sequences within the sample encode an identical CDR3. This sequence joins TRBV5-1 and TRBJ1-2, with 7 positions matching TRBD1. The V gene end was trimmed by 0 bases and the J gene end by 7 bases; junction bases not matched to a gene: 0. The CDR3 covers 12 residues. Germline V gene lookup returns CDR1 SGHRS and CDR2 YFSETQ. CDR3 nucleotide sequence: TGCGCCAGCAGCTTGGACAGGGGTGGCTACACCTTC. Translation gives CASSLDRGGYTF.

This chain links TRBV7-8 with TRBJ1-1; possibly TRBD1 for D (6 bases). Germline CDR1 SGHVS, CDR2 FQNEAQ. V was pared by 2 bases and J by 2 bases, with 18 bases between. The CDR3 has 17 residues. The DNA of the CDR3 is TGTGCCAGCAGCTTAACAATATCGAGGGACACAAACACTGAAGCTTTCTTT. The encoded protein is CASSLTISRDTNTEAFF.

A single count supports this clone. The V gene is TRBV10-3, the J gene TRBJ2-3; the match to TRBD2 covers 11 bases. Germline V gene sequence: CDR1 ENHRY, CDR2 SYGVKD. CDR3 size: 14 residues. V was pared by 10 bases and J by 2 bases, with 5 bases of the junction left unmatched. CDR3 region: CATGLAGYTDTQYF. The CDR3 DNA reads as TGTGCCACCGGACTAGCGGGCTACACAGATACGCAGTATTTT.

V and J are TRBV20-1 and TRBJ2-7, with 7 positions matching TRBD2. CDR1 is DFQATT and CDR2 is SNEGSKA in the germline V gene (reference sequence). The CDR3 loop spans 11 amino acids. Here the CDR3 reads CRAGTDYEQYF. As DNA, the CDR3 is TGCAGAGCGGGGACCGACTACGAGCAGTACTTC.

This chain links TRBV6-5 with TRBJ1-1, with D possibly matching TRBD1 (6 bases). Germline V gene sequence: CDR1 MNHEY, CDR2 SVGAGI. The V and J ends lost 8 bases and 5 bases respectively, with 18 bases between them. The CDR3 is made up of 14 amino acids. The CDR3 loop is CASQRGGIETEAFF. The CDR3 DNA follows: TGTGCCAGCCAACGGGGGGGCATAGAAACTGAAGCTTTCTTT.

This chain joins TRBV6-5 and TRBJ2-7; D is unclear. V lost 0 bases and J lost 4, with 10 bases in between. CDR1 and CDR2 from the germline V gene are MNHEY and SVGAGI. CDR3 length: 14 amino acids. The CDR3: CASSYSETSYEQYF. CDR3 nucleotides: TGTGCCAGCAGTTACTCCGAGACATCTTACGAGCAGTACTTC.

This clone has just a few counts. The V call is TRBV10-3, the J call TRBJ2-7, with TRBD2 as a possible D gene (6 bases). Germline loops: CDR1 ENHRY, CDR2 SYGVKD. The CDR3 spans 13 residues. V lost 6 bases and J lost 3, with 12 bases in between. CDR3 loop: CAIRRDSLYEQYF. The CDR3 bases are TGTGCCATCAGGCGGGACTCACTCTACGAGCAGTACTTC.

The chain is built from TRBV19 and TRBJ1-6; D is unclear. Germline V gene sequence: CDR1 LNHDA, CDR2 SQIVND (reference sequence). Trimming took 5 bases from V and 7 from J, leaving 9 bases between them. This CDR3 region has 13 residues. The CDR3 nucleotides read TGTGCCAGTAGTTTATTCGAGAATTCACCCCTCCACTTT. Protein: CASSLFENSPLHF.

This clone occurred a few times. This chain uses TRBV6-5 with TRBJ1-2; a weak D match, TRBD1 (5 bases). CDR3 size: 14 residues. The V gene lost 6 bases and the J gene lost 1 base, with 12 bases spanning the gap. The V gene's germline CDR1 is MNHEY and CDR2 SVGAGI. The CDR3: CASSPRGDNYGYTF. The CDR3 nucleotides are TGTGCCAGCAGCCCCCGGGGGGATAACTATGGCTACACCTTC.

Only a few counts were recorded for this clone. The rearrangement links TRBV5-1 to TRBJ1-1; 8 nucleotides align to TRBD1. With 0 bases clipped from V and 4 bases from J, the junction kept 2 bases outside the gene matches. CDR3 length: 14 amino acids. In germline, CDR1 is SGHRS, CDR2 YFSETQ. This CDR3 is CASSLDTGGTEAFF. DNA for the CDR3: TGCGCCAGCAGCTTGGACACAGGGGGCACTGAAGCTTTCTTT.

The chain recombines TRBV7-6 with TRBJ1-2, with 8 bases lining up with TRBD1. The V segment lost 5 bases and the J segment 6 bases; nucleotides outside the gene matches: 14. The CDR3 loop spans 16 amino acids. CDR1 and CDR2 from the germline V gene are SGHVS and FNYEAQ. DNA for the CDR3: TGTGCCAGCAGCCCAACAACCGAGGACAGGGTAAATGGCTACACCTTC. Protein product: CASSPTTEDRVNGYTF.

The rearrangement uses TRBV5-1 and TRBJ2-5; 8 positions match TRBD1. Per germline, CDR1 SGHRS and CDR2 YFSETQ. The CDR3 loop spans 17 amino acids. With 0 bases clipped from V and 4 bases from J, the junction kept 11 bases outside the gene matches. CDR3 sequence: CASSLGAPTGEAETQYF. Written as DNA, the CDR3 is TGCGCCAGCAGCTTGGGGGCTCCGACAGGGGAGGCAGAGACCCAGTACTTC.

The chain recombines TRBV13 with TRBJ2-3, with 10 bases fitting TRBD2. CDR3 length equals 15 residues. Germline CDR1 is PRHDT and CDR2 is FYEKMQ (reference sequence). Trimming took 3 bases from V and 5 from J; bases not matched to a gene: 5. The DNA of the CDR3 is TGTGCCAGCAGCTTTGGAGCGGGGGGGCGAGATACGCAGTATTTT. Translating gives CASSFGAGGRDTQYF. Full variable domain (rest looked up from reference TRBV13 and TRBJ2-3): AAGVIQSPRHLIKEKRETATLKCYPIPRHDTVYWYQQGPGQDPQFLISFYEKMQSDKGSIPDRFSAQQFSDYHSELNMSSLELGDSALYFCASSFGAGGRDTQYFGPGTRLTVL.